This paragraph reports one T cell receptor beta chain. The antigen is unknown. These data are taken from a study of T cell responses to AZD1222 COVID-19 vaccine. Findings and limits, study-wide: Clonal diversity was possibly underestimated, and the donors were mostly white British, with more females.

TCRdb's copy holds only in-frame clones and misses some; the assay was immunoSEQ multiplex PCR. Of about 130,000 clones in the sample, roughly 88% were seen once. The specimen comprised peripheral blood, sampled 28 days after the second AZD1222 dose. The source is an adult who received the AZD1222 COVID-19 vaccine.

The CDR3 spells CASSHDRVYSPLHF. Here the CDR3 DNA reads TGTGCCAGCAGCCACGACAGGGTCTATTCACCCCTCCACTTT. The chain employs TRBV7-2 and TRBJ1-6; 7 bases are a match to TRBD1. CDR1 is SGHTA and CDR2 is FQGNSA in the germline V gene. This CDR3 has 14 amino acids. Trimming at V came to 5 bases and at J to 8 bases, leaving 6 bases not matched to a gene.